This TCR beta chain was obtained from a study of cytomegalovirus exposure and HLA in healthy donors (TCRdb year 2017). For the study in its entirety: According to an earlier analysis of 450 to 650 of the donors, some 180 million T cells yielded roughly 100 million unique TCR beta sequences and roughly 280 Gb of sequence data. Of the roughly 400 genotyped donors, 75% to 85% were placed in the genetic ancestry cluster associated with self-reported Caucasian donors. In an earlier analysis of roughly 580 of the donors, high-throughput TCR beta sequencing was used to judge whether each TCR beta V gene segment behaved as functional or pseudogenic. In addition to the first cohort of 500 to 850 subjects, a separate validation cohort of approximately 110 different subjects was used. Typing coverage varied by locus: about 629-630 donors for A, B, C, DRB1 and DQB1; more than 500 for DQA1; 600 to 610 for DPA1; roughly 450 for DPB1. In a later genetic analysis, genome-wide SNP genotypes for about three fifths of the roughly 670 donors were used, and that subset was treated as a discovery cohort. HLA typing covered class I and class II loci at four-digit resolution. Rather than using new phenotypic data, the later analysis identified candidate immune exposures from TCR beta sequences and from how often those sequences occurred across donors. The study used immunosequencing to profile the T cell repertoires of approximately 650 subjects and linked those repertoires to cytomegalovirus serostatus. Every repertoire in the discovery cohort had been generated on one and the same sequencing platform. Among about 370 genotyped donors of the cohort, an average of approximately 220,000 unique TCR beta nucleotide sequences was sequenced per donor, of which 15% to 20% were non-productive. Donor age, sex, ethnicity and CMV serostatus were compiled alongside the repertoire data. An early release that covered several hundred HLA-typed donors contained about 300 gigabases of sequencing data and some 87 million unique TCR sequences. Because of strong linkage in the cohort, roughly five DR-DQ haplotypes were treated as single units for association and clustering. The study combined high-throughput TCR immunosequencing, statistical association of individual TCRs with disease status, and machine learning to predict cytomegalovirus infection status. The study aimed to test whether signatures of past pathogen exposure could be identified by cataloging public T cell receptors. A later analysis re-analyzed previously published TCR beta repertoires from 550 to 700 donors and added high-resolution HLA genotyping to study TCR occurrence patterns. What the study reported, not specific to this receptor: Specific HLA alleles were associated with 15,000 to 20,000 TCR beta sequences at a false discovery rate of 0.05 in a later analysis. The only immune exposure information available for the cohort was CMV serostatus. A few of the identified cytomegalovirus-associated TCR beta chains were confirmed in vitro to be specific for cytomegalovirus antigens. Presence/absence analyses assumed roughly uniform sequencing depth across donors, an assumption that may not hold. According to the authors, the approach could potentially be generalized to other disease states and immunological phenotypes. In a later analysis, HLA-associated TCR beta chains showed more clonal expansion and lower generation probabilities than non-associated chains that were equally common. Cytomegalovirus status was reported to be diagnosed by the classifier with high specificity and sensitivity in both the original and validation cohorts. Only TCR beta chains were sequenced in this cohort, and the absence of alpha or paired-chain data limited detectable features. The 87-base-pair reads could not distinguish some IMGT-functional V segments, including TRBV6-2 and TRBV6-3, so those segments were excluded. The sequencing pipeline was judged likely to have produced a cluster of highly shared sequence variants as a technical artifact. A later analysis found that most CMV-associated TCR beta chains appeared HLA-restricted, with HLA associations seemingly driven largely by CMV exposure. A total of 150 or so TCR beta chains were listed by the study as associated with cytomegalovirus. An association between a missense DCLRE1C variant and V-gene and J-gene trimming of TCR beta chains was found in a later genetic analysis and replicated in an independent cohort. Because HLA typing was missing for some donors at each locus, association tests included only the typed subset. Most TCR sequences were observed very rarely across donors, whereas some public TCRs were present in many individuals. An earlier analysis of 450 to 750 of the donors showed that most TCR beta V segments appeared in productive rearrangements either about 90% or about 30% of the time, which broadly matched IMGT annotations. Because counts were too low, roughly 16 rarely observed V segments, including chromosome 9 orphons, were excluded from the earlier analysis of some 540 of the donors. According to a later genetic analysis, donors in an Asian-associated ancestry cluster had fewer N-insertions in productive TCRs than the roughly 700-donor mean. A further reported finding was that TCR beta sequences accurately predicted the HLA-A and HLA-B alleles for most subjects in the first cohort. A later analysis reported that several top co-occurrence clusters appeared linked to parvovirus B19, influenza, CMV and Epstein-Barr virus. When HLA alleles, especially DR and DQ, strongly co-occurred, attributing TCR associations to individual alleles was difficult. A later analysis found that TCR association rates varied across HLA loci, with DRB1 alleles showing the most associated TCRs and HLA-C alleles the fewest. Linkage disequilibrium might explain the correlated functional status among segregating V segments, but an unknown experimental factor could not be ruled out.

The protocol used for the library was the immunoSEQ multiplex PCR assay. For the multiplex PCR, a mixture combining 60 forward primers for TCR Vbeta segments and 13 reverse primers for TCR Jbeta segments was used. A multiplex PCR assay on genomic DNA amplified the CDR3 region of rearranged TCR beta genes. The Illumina HiSeq System was used to sequence the amplified TCR beta libraries as 87-base-pair reads. In the source study's methods: A later analysis counted about 80 million unique TCR beta chains across the 690 or so repertoires, and some 11 million of these chains were shared by at least two donors. Raw reads were error-corrected and collapsed into unique sequences by a nearest-neighbor algorithm in which closely related sequences were merged to remove PCR and sequencing errors. V, D and J gene segments were assigned by aligning CDR3 sequences to IMGT reference sequences. For a sequence to be retained, a match of at least six nucleotides to both a V gene segment and a J gene segment was required. A rearrangement counted as productive if the CDR3 had no stop codons and remained in frame with V and J, and every other rearrangement counted as non-productive. CDR3 was defined according to IMGT convention as the region running from the second conserved V-encoded cysteine to the conserved J-encoded phenylalanine. The earlier analysis of roughly 590 of the donors excluded any sequence lacking an unambiguous match to a single V gene segment. An earlier analysis of 587 of the donors called V segments functional above 56.7% productive rearrangements and segregating when the between-donor standard deviation exceeded 5%. A statistical classification framework was built to diagnose cytomegalovirus status from the catalog of TCR beta chain sequences. In a later analysis, V and J genes were assigned by comparing TCR nucleotide sequences against IMGT/GENE-DB human TR gene sequences. In a later analysis, CDR3 sequences and most-parsimonious VDJ recombination scenarios were assigned using the TCRdist pipeline. In a later analysis, every TCR beta chain was defined by the combination of its CDR3 amino acid sequence and its V-gene family, and reads without a unique V-gene family were dropped. A later analysis removed roughly 590 highly shared, low-generation-probability nucleotide sequences to deal with suspected cross-contamination and a sequencing artifact. For each public chain, a later analysis derived a clonal expansion index from normalized ranks of inferred template counts within each repertoire. In a later analysis, generation probabilities were computed using a VDJ recombination model fitted to out-of-frame rearrangements, and the results were checked against IGoR. In a later analysis, TCR-TCR, TCR-HLA and TCR-CMV co-occurrence was scored with hypergeometric tests, and a repertoire-size bias correction was applied to TCR pairs. To estimate false discovery rates, a later analysis permuted the HLA or CMV assignments 20 times. In a later analysis, co-occurring TCRs were grouped with DBSCAN, and TCRdist sequence similarity was added when clustering was performed within HLA-allele-positive subsets. For co-occurrence clustering, repertoires with fewer than 30,000 or more than 120,000 public chains were excluded, along with about five repertoires with anomalous nucleotide sharing. TCRdb's version of the immuneACCESS table is confined to in-frame rearrangements and falls short of the full clone set. An unresolved V gene accounts for under half of the shortfall where checked; the remainder is of unknown origin. The V and J calls and clone size are taken from that table; D and trimming were inferred from the DNA. This sample holds 150,000 to 200,000 clones; approximately 82% were observed only once. Around 2.1% of the sample is in the top ten clones.

CDR1 is given as MNHEY and CDR2 as SMNVEV, both from the germline V gene (reference sequence). CDR3 length: 17 amino acids, cysteine to phenylalanine. Only the CDR3 DNA is retained, 51 bases long and in frame from the first base. The cohort was made up of hundreds of healthy bone marrow donors. Cohort members were all nominally healthy when sampled, although unrecorded immune exposures were likely present. The donor was CMV seropositive and was included in the group of approximately 300 seropositive cohort members. A peripheral blood sample was provided by each donor, and peripheral blood mononuclear cells were used for TCR beta sequencing. The Qiagen DNeasy Blood Extraction Kit was used to extract genomic DNA from the blood cell samples. To note about this clone: It has no known antigen specificity. There are no base qualities to consult, and no much larger clone falls within one base.

Sequencing was performed on PBMCs. The receptor was isolated from a woman between 18 and 30 years old in good health and CMV-seropositive. The receptor chain draws on TRBV27 and TRBJ2-5; 6 matching bases give a weak D call of TRBD2. The DNA end is more similar to TRBJ2-7, so the J call may be wrong. The sequenced DNA: TGTGCCAGCAGCTGGGGGAAAGGGGCGGGGATGAGCCACGAGCAGTACTTC. The translation is CASSWGKGAGMSHEQYF.